This TCR beta chain was identified in a study of T-cell reconstitution after alpha-beta-depleted transplantation in children (TCRdb year 2016). Concerning the study at large: Using TCR repertoire profiling, the study followed T-cell immune reconstitution in a quantitative way in children after TCRalphabeta/CD19-depleted allogeneic hematopoietic cell transplantation. General conclusions and limits of the study: In some patients, the high TCRbeta diversity seen at day 60 was put down to recipient T cells and intrathymic progenitors that had survived conditioning. The frequencies of hyperexpanded clones fell over the following months, and after one year, T-cell counts and TCRbeta diversity were mostly attributed to newly produced T cells. The apparently early alphabetaT-cell count recovery about two months after transplant was reportedly dependent on only several hundred rapidly expanded clones derived from non-depleted graft cells.

In its sample, this clonotype was seen many times. There is no known antigen for this receptor. One base away there is no much larger clone; base qualities are not given. CDR1 and CDR2 were assigned from the germline V gene as LGHNA and YSLEER. Trimming removed 2 bases from V and 5 bases from J; the gene matches leave 8 bases unexplained. There are 16 amino acids in the CDR3, from cysteine to phenylalanine inclusive. Just the 48-base CDR3 DNA is kept, in frame starting at base 1. To prepare the library, PCR was applied. Sequencing used an Illumina HiSeq 2500. TCR libraries were prepared with molecular barcoding, using unique molecular identifiers to normalize TCRbeta repertoire quantification. Through fastp at Q25 and MiXCR, TCRdb rebuilt clones from the public reads, retaining in-frame beta chains. Merged by CDR3 protein, the rows form single entries marked with the most common genes and DNA. The sample contains around 130,000 distinct CDR3 sequences, around a tenth of them found a single time. Less than 25% of the sample lies in the top ten.

Taken with the paper, the label for treatment or condition translates to: allogeneic hematopoietic cell transplantation with graft depleted of TCRalphabeta T cells and CD19 B cells. The transplant recipients were children given TCRalphabeta/CD19-depleted allogeneic hematopoietic cell grafts. The sequences come from PBMCs, mostly from graft donor cells, collected 180 days after TCRalphabeta/CD19-depleted stem cell transplant. This receptor was obtained from a girl under three years old who had a stem cell transplant for combined immunodeficiency, so the T cells may come from the graft donor. The rearranged segments are TRBV4-3 and TRBJ2-3; 9 middle bases align to TRBD2. CDR3 region: CASSQRRGGAGDTQYF. The DNA reads TGCGCCAGCAGCCAACGGCGCGGGGGGGCGGGAGATACGCAGTATTTT.